This entry lists 5 T cell receptor beta chains sequenced from one sample in a study of cytomegalovirus exposure and HLA in healthy donors. The repertoire was sequenced with immunoSEQ multiplex PCR; TCRdb's copy has only in-frame clones and lacks some. The data contain roughly 70,000 clones, just under 85% of them seen just once; the ten biggest clones take up about 3%. The sequencing sample was made of PBMCs. The source of these receptors is a man aged 30 to 45 in good health and CMV-seronegative.

J is TRBJ1-1 and V is TRBV7-2; 7 bases line up with TRBD1. Germline loops: CDR1 SGHTA, CDR2 FQGNSA. V gave up 3 bases and J gave up 6 bases; unmatched junction bases: 7. CDR3 length: 14 residues. CDR3 DNA: TGTGCCAGCAGCTTCCGAGGAGGGGGCCCTGAAGCTTTCTTT. Its translation is CASSFRGGGPEAFF.

The V gene is TRBV6-1, the J gene TRBJ2-6; TRBD1 is a possible D gene (6 bases). V shed 5 bases and J shed 13 bases, with 18 bases lying between them. Germline V gene sequence: CDR1 MNHNS, CDR2 SASEGT. This CDR3 spans 14 amino acids. The CDR3 coding sequence is TGTGCCAGCAGTCTTTCCCAGGGGTCGGGAGTCCTGACTTTC. It translates to CASSLSQGSGVLTF.

This rearrangement joins TRBV14 to TRBJ2-3; TRBD2 aligns across 12 bases. From germline, CDR1 is SGHDN and CDR2 FVKESK. The CDR3 has 17 amino acids. With 4 bases clipped from V and 0 bases from J, the junction kept 5 bases outside the gene matches. CDR3 nucleotide sequence: TGTGCCAGCAGCCCGAGGACTAGCGGGACCAGCACAGATACGCAGTATTTT. It yields the protein CASSPRTSGTSTDTQYF.

This chain uses TRBV19 with TRBJ1-5, with 8 bases lining up with TRBD1. Germline trimming cut 6 bases from V and 2 bases from J; bases unmatched to any gene: 12. This CDR3 spans 17 amino acids. Germline CDR1 LNHDA, CDR2 SQIVND (reference sequence). CDR3 DNA sequence: TGTGCCAGTAGGGCTCTAGGACAGGGACGGGGCAATCAGCCCCAGCATTTT. Translating it yields CASRALGQGRGNQPQHF.

The rearrangement links TRBV19 to TRBJ2-5; TRBD1 is a possible D gene (6 bases). V was trimmed by 0 bases and J by 5 bases, leaving 16 bases between them. Germline V gene data show CDR1 as LNHDA and CDR2 as SQIVND (reference sequence). The CDR3 length is 16 residues. The CDR3 is CASSIDPGTTGETQYF. The CDR3, as DNA: TGTGCCAGTAGTATAGATCCCGGGACAACTGGGGAGACCCAGTACTTC.